Below are 3 T cell receptor beta chains sequenced from a single sample in a study of OX40 agonist ivuxolimab in advanced cancers. The table came from immunoSEQ multiplex PCR; TCRdb's copy has only in-frame clones and leaves some out. Of about 48,000 clones in the sample, roughly 89% are singletons; the top ten hold approximately 10%. The sample consisted of CD4+ or CD8+ T cells sorted from blood, taken in a trial of the OX40 agonist ivuxolimab. Receptors originate from an adult with an advanced solid tumor such as melanoma, head and neck, liver or kidney cancer.

This chain connects TRBV9 to TRBJ2-2, with D possibly being TRBD1 or TRBD2 (6 bases each). Trimming took 3 bases from V and 3 from J, leaving 9 bases between them. The CDR3 runs to 14 residues. In germline, CDR1 is SGDLS, CDR2 YYNGEE. The CDR3 sequence: CASSEEGDTGELFF. In DNA form, the CDR3 reads TGTGCCAGCAGCGAGGAGGGGGACACCGGGGAGCTGTTTTTT.

The V gene is TRBV19, the J gene TRBJ2-7; no clear D gene. This CDR3 has 14 amino acids. V lost 1 base and J 3 bases, leaving 10 bases between the germline ends. CDR1 and CDR2 (germline): LNHDA, SQIVND (reference sequence). CDR3 region: CASSIAVLGYEQYF. The CDR3 DNA is TGTGCCAGTAGTATAGCCGTTTTGGGCTACGAGCAGTACTTC.

This clone has only one observation. The chain has TRBV5-4 and TRBJ2-7; possibly TRBD2 for D (5 bases). The CDR3 contains 16 residues. Per germline, CDR1 SGHNT and CDR2 YYREEE (reference sequence). V lost 1 base, J lost 1 base, and 15 bases lay in between. CDR3 region: CASSLLAGMVSYEQYF. The CDR3 region has the DNA TGTGCCAGCAGCTTGTTGGCGGGTATGGTTTCCTACGAGCAGTACTTC.